These 3 T cell receptor beta chains originate from one sample sequenced in a study of post-analysis software for immune sequencing data (dated by TCRdb to the mid-2010s). Paper-wide results and their limitations: Significantly higher frequencies in patients than in controls were found for a few TRBV segments, including TRBV5-6, TRBV5-1 and TRBV20-1.

The library came from PCR. This sample was sequenced with an Illumina HiSeq 2500. To reduce PCR and sequencing biases, unique molecular identifiers were built into the TCR beta cDNA libraries. TCRdb trimmed public reads at Q25 via fastp, called clones via MiXCR and kept in-frame beta chains. Merged by CDR3 protein, the rows form single entries marked with the most common genes and DNA. Within this sample are about 680,000 distinct CDR3 sequences, with approximately 59% of them counted one time only. The top ten constitute over 9% of the sample. Which antigens these TCRs recognize remains unknown. Sequencing was performed on blood. The source of these receptors is a girl aged 2 to 10 with multiple sclerosis.

The chain joins TRBV29-1 to TRBJ2-5; 7 bases agree with TRBD1. V gave up 6 bases and J gave up 4 bases; unmatched junction bases: 8. The CDR3 runs 13 residues. Germline loops: CDR1 SQVTM, CDR2 ANQGSEA. CDR3 sequence: CSVRTGRSETQYF. The CDR3 bases are TGCAGCGTGAGGACAGGAAGGTCAGAGACCCAGTACTTC. The variable domain in full, completed from reference TRBV29-1 and TRBJ2-5, reads SAVISQKPSRDICQRGTSLTIQCQVDSQVTMMFWYRQQPGQSLTLIATANQGSEATYESGFVIDKFPISRPNLTFSTLTVSNMSPEDSSIYLCSVRTGRSETQYFGPGTRLLVL.

This clonotype has more than one count but fewer than ten. V is TRBV5-1 and J is TRBJ2-1, with 10 bases matching TRBD1. V dropped 2 bases and J dropped 8; count of bases not matched to a gene: 4. Germline V gene lookup returns CDR1 SGHRS and CDR2 YFSETQ. This CDR3 comprises 14 residues. The CDR3 region is CASSFAGTGDEQFF. CDR3 DNA: TGCGCCAGCAGCTTCGCCGGGACAGGGGATGAGCAGTTCTTC.

The CDR3: CATSRASPGLAANEQFF. DNA of the CDR3: TGTGCCACCAGCAGAGCGAGCCCTGGACTAGCGGCAAATGAGCAGTTCTTC. The rearrangement joins TRBV15 to TRBJ2-1, with TRBD2 matching over 10 bases. The CDR3 covers 17 residues. Germline V gives CDR1 LNHNV, CDR2 YYDKDF (reference sequence). V gave up 1 base and J gave up 7 bases; unmatched junction bases: 10.